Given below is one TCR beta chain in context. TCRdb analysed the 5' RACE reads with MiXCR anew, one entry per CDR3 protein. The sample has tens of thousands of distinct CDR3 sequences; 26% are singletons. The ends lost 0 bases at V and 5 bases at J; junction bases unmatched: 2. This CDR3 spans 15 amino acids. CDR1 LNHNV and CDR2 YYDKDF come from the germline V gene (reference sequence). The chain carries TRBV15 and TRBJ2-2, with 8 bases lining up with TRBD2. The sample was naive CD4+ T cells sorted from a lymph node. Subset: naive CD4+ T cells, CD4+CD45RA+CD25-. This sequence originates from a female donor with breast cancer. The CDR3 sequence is CATSREGLETGELFF. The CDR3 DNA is TGTGCCACCAGCAGAGAGGGACTAGAAACCGGGGAGCTGTTTTTT.